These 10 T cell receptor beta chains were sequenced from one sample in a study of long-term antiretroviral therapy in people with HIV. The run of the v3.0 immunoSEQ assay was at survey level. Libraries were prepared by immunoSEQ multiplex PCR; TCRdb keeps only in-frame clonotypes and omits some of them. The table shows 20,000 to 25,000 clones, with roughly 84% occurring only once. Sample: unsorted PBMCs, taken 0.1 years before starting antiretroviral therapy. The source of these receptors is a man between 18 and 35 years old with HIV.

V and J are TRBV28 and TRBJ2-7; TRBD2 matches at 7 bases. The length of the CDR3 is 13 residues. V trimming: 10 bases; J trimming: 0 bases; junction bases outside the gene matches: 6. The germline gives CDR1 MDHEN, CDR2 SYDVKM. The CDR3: CATIGTNSYEQYF. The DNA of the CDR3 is TGTGCCACCATCGGGACTAACTCCTACGAGCAGTACTTC.

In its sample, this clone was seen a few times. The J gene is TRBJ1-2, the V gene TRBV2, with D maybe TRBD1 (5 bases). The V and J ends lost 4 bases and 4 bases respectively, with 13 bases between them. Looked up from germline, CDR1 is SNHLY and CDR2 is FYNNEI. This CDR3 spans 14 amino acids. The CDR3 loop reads CASSVQVGGYGYTF. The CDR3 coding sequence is TGTGCCAGCAGTGTGCAGGTTGGGGGCTATGGCTACACCTTC.

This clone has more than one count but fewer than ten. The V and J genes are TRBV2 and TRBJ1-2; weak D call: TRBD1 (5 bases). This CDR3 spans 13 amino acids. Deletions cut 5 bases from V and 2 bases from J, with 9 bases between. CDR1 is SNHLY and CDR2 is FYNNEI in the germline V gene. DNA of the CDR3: TGTGCCAGCAGTTCGACAGCCAACTATGGCTACACCTTC. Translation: CASSSTANYGYTF.

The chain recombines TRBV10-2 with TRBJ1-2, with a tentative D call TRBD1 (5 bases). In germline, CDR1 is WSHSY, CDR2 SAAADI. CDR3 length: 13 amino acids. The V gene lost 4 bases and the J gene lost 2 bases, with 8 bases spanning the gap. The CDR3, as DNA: TGCGCCAGCAGTGGTACAGGAAACTATGGCTACACCTTC. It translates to CASSGTGNYGYTF.

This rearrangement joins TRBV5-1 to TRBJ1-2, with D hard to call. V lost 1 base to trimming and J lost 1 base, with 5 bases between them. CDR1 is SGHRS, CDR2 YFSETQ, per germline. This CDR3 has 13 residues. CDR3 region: CASSLNSNYGYTF. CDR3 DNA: TGCGCCAGCAGCTTGAACAGTAACTATGGCTACACCTTC.

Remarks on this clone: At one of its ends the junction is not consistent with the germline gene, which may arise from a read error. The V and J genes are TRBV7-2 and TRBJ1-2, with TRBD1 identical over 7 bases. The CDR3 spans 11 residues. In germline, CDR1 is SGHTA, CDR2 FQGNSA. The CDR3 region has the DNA TGTGCCAGCAGCCCAGCGGACAGGCGGACTTTC. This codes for CASSPADRRTF.

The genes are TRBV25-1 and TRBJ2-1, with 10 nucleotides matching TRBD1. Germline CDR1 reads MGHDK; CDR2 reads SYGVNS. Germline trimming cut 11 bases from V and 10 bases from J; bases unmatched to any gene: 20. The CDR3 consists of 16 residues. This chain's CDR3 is CAASPSSGTGVDEQFF. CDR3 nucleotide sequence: TGTGCCGCCTCCCCGAGTTCCGGGACAGGGGTAGACGAGCAGTTCTTC.

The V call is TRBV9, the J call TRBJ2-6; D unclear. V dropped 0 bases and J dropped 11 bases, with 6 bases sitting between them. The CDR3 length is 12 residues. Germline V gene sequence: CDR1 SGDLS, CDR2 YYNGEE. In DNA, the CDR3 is TGTGCCAGCAGCGTAGTCTCGGACGTCCTGACTTTC. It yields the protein CASSVVSDVLTF.

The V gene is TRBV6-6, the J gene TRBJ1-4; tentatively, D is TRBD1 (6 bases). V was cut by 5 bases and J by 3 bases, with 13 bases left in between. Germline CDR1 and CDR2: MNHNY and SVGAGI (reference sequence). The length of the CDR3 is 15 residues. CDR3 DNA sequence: TGTGCCAGCAGTCCGCCAGGGGCGTCTAATGAAAAACTGTTTTTT. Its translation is CASSPPGASNEKLFF.

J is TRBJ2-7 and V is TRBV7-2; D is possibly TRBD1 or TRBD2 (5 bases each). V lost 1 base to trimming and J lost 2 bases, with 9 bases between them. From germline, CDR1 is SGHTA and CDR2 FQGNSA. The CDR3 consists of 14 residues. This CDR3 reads CASSLGDRTYEQYF. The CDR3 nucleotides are TGTGCCAGCAGCTTAGGGGACCGGACCTACGAGCAGTACTTC. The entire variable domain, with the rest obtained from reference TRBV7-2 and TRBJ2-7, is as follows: GAGVSQSPSNKVTEKGKDVELRCDPISGHTALYWYRQSLGQGLEFLIYFQGNSAPDKSGLPSDRFSAERTGGSVSTLTIQRTQQEDSAVYLCASSLGDRTYEQYFGPGTRLTVT.